Ten or more counts support the clone carrying this T cell receptor beta chain. Amplified material comprised TCR beta CDR3 regions derived from RNA transcripts. Investigators did first-round RT-PCR with HTBI primers, then second-round multiplex PCR. TCRdb itself ran the multiplex PCR reads through MiXCR, one entry per CDR3 protein. Of approximately 380,000 distinct CDR3 sequences in the sample, 20% to 25% were seen once. With 7 bases clipped from V and 9 bases from J, the junction kept 13 bases outside the gene matches. This CDR3 is 16 amino acids long. The germline CDR1 and CDR2 sequences are MNHEY and SVGAGI. An approximately 9.4 ml volume of fresh peripheral blood provided the PBMCs. The data originate from a study of Graves' ophthalmopathy and Graves' hyperthyroidism.

This receptor was taken from a woman between 18 and 29 years old with stable Graves' hyperthyroidism. What was sequenced was peripheral blood. V usage is TRBV6-5 and J usage is TRBJ2-2; 11 nucleotides match TRBD2. The CDR3 loop is CASTGTSSGRFRELFF. The DNA for the CDR3 is TGTGCCAGCACCGGAACTTCTAGCGGGAGGTTCAGGGAGCTGTTTTTT.